The entry below gives a single T cell receptor beta chain sequence along with its context. Its antigen remains unknown. This entry is derived from a study of response to subunit inactivated influenza vaccine. General observations from the study: The authors offered the suggestion that each seasonal influenza vaccination recruits few new T cells.

TCRdb passed the RT-PCR reads through MiXCR, listing each CDR3 protein once. Seen here are a few hundred thousand distinct CDR3 sequences, more than 7% observed once, and the top ten hold under 15%. With 4 bases removed from V and 6 bases from J, the gap between germline ends came to 12 bases. From germline, CDR1 is MNHNS and CDR2 SASEGT. This CDR3 is 13 amino acids long. Sequences were derived from PBMCs from blood, sampled around 25 months after vaccination. V usage is TRBV6-1 and J usage is TRBJ1-1; weak D call: TRBD1 (6 bases). This clonotype originated in a man between 50 and 69 years old who received an inactivated influenza vaccine. CDR3 in DNA: TGTGCCAGCAGTGTTACAGGGTTCGCTGAAGCTTTCTTT. Amino acid sequence: CASSVTGFAEAFF.